The sample holds a few counts of the clone carrying this TCR beta chain. The data were taken from a study of tumor-infiltrating lymphocytes in localized non-small cell lung cancer. Sequencing was performed with immunoSEQ multiplex PCR; in TCRdb, only in-frame clones are kept and a portion is missing. Of about 14,000 clones detected, about 64% appear once; the ten largest clones hold about a tenth. Trimming took off 0 bases at V and 4 bases at J, with 13 bases between the two ends. Germline V gene lookup returns CDR1 SGHDT and CDR2 YYEEEE. The CDR3 contains 15 residues. The rearrangement joins TRBV5-6 to TRBJ1-2; D may be TRBD1 (5 bases). Material: uninvolved lung tissue not adjacent to the tumor. The TCR originated in a human donor with non-small cell lung cancer. The CDR3 coding sequence is TGTGCCAGCAGCTTGGCTGGGGGAGCCGGCTATGGCTACACCTTC. This translates into CASSLAGGAGYGYTF.